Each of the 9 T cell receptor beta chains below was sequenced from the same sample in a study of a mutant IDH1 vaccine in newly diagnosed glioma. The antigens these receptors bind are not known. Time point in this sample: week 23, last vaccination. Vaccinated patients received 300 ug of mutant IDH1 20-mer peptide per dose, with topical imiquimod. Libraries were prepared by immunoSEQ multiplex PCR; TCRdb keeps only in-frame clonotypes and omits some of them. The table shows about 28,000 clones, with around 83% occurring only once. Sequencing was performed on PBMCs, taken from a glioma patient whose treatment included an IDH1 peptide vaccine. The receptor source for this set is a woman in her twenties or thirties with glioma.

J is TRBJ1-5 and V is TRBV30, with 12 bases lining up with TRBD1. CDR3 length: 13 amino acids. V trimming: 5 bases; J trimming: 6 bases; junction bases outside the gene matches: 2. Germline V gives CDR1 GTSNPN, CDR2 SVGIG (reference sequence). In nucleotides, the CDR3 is TGTGCCTGGGGGACAGGGGGCCGTCAGCCCCAGCATTTT. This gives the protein CAWGTGGRQPQHF.

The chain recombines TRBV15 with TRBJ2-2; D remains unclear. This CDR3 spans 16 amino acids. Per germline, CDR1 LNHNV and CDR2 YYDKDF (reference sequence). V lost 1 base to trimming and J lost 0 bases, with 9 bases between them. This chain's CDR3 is CATSRVGRSNTGELFF. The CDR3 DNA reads TGTGCCACCAGCAGAGTAGGAAGGTCGAACACCGGGGAGCTGTTTTTT.

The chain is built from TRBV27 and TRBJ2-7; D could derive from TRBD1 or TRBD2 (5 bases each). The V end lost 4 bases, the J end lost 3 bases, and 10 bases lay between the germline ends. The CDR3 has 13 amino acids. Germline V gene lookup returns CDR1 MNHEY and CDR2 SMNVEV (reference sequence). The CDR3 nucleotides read TGTGCCAGCAGTTGGGACGGAGACTACGAGCAGTACTTC. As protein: CASSWDGDYEQYF.

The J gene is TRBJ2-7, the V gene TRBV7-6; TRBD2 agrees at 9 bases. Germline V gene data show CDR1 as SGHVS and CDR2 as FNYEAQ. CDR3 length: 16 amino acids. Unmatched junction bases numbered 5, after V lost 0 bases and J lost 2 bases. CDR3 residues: CASSLAPSGGTYEQYF. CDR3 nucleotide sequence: TGTGCCAGCAGCTTAGCTCCGAGCGGGGGGACCTACGAGCAGTACTTC.

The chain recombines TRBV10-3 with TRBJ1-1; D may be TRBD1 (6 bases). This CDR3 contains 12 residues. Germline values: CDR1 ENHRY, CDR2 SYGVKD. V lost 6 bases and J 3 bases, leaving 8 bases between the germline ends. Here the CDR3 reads CAISDRYTEAFF. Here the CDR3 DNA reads TGTGCCATCAGCGACAGGTACACTGAAGCTTTCTTT.

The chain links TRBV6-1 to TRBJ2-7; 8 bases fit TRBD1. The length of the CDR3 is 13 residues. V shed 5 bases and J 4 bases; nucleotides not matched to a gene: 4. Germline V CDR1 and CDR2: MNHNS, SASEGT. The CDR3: CASSQDREYEQYF. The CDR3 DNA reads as TGTGCCAGCAGTCAGGACAGGGAGTACGAGCAGTACTTC.

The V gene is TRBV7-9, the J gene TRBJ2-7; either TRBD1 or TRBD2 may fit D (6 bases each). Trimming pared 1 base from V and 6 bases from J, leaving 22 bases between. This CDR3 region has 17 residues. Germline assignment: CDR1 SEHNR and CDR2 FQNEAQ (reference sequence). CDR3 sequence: CASSLDRGRGLLTEQYF. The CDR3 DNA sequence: TGTGCCAGCAGCTTAGACCGGGGGCGAGGGTTGTTGACCGAGCAGTACTTC.

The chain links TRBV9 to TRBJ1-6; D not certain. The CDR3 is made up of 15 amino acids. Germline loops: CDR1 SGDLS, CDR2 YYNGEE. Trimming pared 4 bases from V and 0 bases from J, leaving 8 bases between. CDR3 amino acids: CASSPGASYNSPLHF. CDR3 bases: TGTGCCAGCAGCCCGGGAGCCTCCTATAATTCACCCCTCCACTTT.

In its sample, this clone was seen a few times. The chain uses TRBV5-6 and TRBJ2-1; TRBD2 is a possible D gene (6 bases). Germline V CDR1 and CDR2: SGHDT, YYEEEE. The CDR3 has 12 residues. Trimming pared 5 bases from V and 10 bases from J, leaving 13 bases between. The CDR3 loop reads CASSTGRGEQFF. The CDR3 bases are TGTGCCAGCAGTACCGGGCGGGGCGAGCAGTTCTTC. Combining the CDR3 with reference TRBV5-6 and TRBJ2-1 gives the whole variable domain DAGVTQSPTHLIKTRGQQVTLRCSPKSGHDTVSWYQQALGQGPQFIFQYYEEEERQRGNFPDRFSGHQFPNYSSELNVNALLLGDSALYLCASSTGRGEQFFGPGTRLTVL.